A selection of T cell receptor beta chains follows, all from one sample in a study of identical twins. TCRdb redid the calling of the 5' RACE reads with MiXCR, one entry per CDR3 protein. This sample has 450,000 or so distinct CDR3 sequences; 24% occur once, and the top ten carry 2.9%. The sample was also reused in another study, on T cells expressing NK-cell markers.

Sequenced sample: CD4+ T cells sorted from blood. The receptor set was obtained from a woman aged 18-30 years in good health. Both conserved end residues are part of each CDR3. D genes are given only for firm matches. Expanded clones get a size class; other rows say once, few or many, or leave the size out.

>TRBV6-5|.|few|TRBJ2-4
TGTGCCAGCAGTTACCAGGGAGTAGCCAAAAACATTCAGTACTTC
CASSYQGVAKNIQYF
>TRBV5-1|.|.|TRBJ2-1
TGCGCCAGCAGTACCGAGGGGACCGAGCAGTTCTTC
CASSTEGTEQFF
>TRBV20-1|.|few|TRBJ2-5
TGCAGTGCTGGGCTCAGGGGAGGGGAGACCCAGTACTTC
CSAGLRGGETQYF
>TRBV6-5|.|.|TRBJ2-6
TGTGCCAGCAGTTACTCGGGGGGTGCCGGGGCCAACGTCCTGACTTTC
CASSYSGGAGANVLTF
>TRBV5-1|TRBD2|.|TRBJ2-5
TGCGCCAGCAGCTCCGGGACTAGCGGAGAGACCCAGTACTTC
CASSSGTSGETQYF
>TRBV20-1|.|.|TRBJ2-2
TGCAGTGCCCCTGGCCCTTCGAACACCGGGGAGCTGTTTTTT
CSAPGPSNTGELFF
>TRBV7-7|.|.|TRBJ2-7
TGTGCCAGCAGCCTCTTCTCGCAGGGCGAGCCCTACGAGCAGTACTTC
CASSLFSQGEPYEQYF
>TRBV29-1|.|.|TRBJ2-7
TGCAGCGCAACTAGCCCTCTTTCCTACGAGCAGTACTTC
CSATSPLSYEQYF
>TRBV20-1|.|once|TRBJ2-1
TGCAGTGCTAGAGACCCGGGACAAACAATTGAGCAGTTCTTC
CSARDPGQTIEQFF
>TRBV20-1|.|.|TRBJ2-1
TGCAGTGCTAGACAGGGGATATGGGATGAGCAGTTCTTC
CSARQGIWDEQFF
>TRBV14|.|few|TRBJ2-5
TGTGCCAGCAGCCCGGGACCCTATGAACTAGAGACCCAGTACTTC
CASSPGPYELETQYF
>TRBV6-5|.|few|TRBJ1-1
TGTGCCAGCAGTTATCGGGAGGGCACTGAAGCTTTCTTT
CASSYREGTEAFF
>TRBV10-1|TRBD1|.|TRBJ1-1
TGCGCCAGCAGTGAGCCAGGGGGTGAAGCTTTCTTT
CASSEPGGEAFF
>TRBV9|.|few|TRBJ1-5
TGTGCCAGCAGCGGGCATAGCAATCAGCCCCAGCATTTT
CASSGHSNQPQHF
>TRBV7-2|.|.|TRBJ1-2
TGTGCCAGCAGCTTAGAGACAGTCCCCTATGGCTACACCTTC
CASSLETVPYGYTF
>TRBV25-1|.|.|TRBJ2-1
TGTGCCAGCAGTGGAGGCATCCAAGGCTCCTACAATGAGCAGTTCTTC
CASSGGIQGSYNEQFF
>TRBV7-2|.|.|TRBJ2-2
TGTGCCAGCAGCTTAGCGTTTACAACCGGGGAGCTGTTTTTT
CASSLAFTTGELFF
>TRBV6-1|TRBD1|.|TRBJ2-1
TGTGCCAGCAGTGAAGCGGGGACAGGGGTCCCCTACAATGAGCAGTTCTTC
CASSEAGTGVPYNEQFF
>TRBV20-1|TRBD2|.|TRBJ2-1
TGCAGTGCTCTGACTAGCGGGGGGGGCGAGCAGTTCTTC
CSALTSGGGEQFF
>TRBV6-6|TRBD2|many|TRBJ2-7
TGTGCCAGCAGTTATTTGGGGGGAGGGACCTACGAGCAGTACTTC
CASSYLGGGTYEQYF
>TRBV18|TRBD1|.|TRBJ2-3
TGTGCCAGCTCACCAACAGGGGAAGATACGCAGTATTTT
CASSPTGEDTQYF
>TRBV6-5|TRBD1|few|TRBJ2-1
TGTGCCAGCAGTTGGGGGGGACAGGGGGCGAACAATGAGCAGTTCTTC
CASSWGGQGANNEQFF
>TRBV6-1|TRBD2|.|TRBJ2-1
TGTGCCAGCAGTGGCGGACTAGCGGGGTGGAACGAGCAGTTCTTC
CASSGGLAGWNEQFF
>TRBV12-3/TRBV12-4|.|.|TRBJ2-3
TGTGCCAGCAGTTTGGGGGACACCTTCACAGATACGCAGTATTTT
CASSLGDTFTDTQYF
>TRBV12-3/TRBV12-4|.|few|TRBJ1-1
TGTGCCAGCAGTTTGGGGGGGCGGGCTGAAGCTTTCTTT
CASSLGGRAEAFF
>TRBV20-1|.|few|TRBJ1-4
TGCAGTGCTAGAGGTCTGTCCGAAAAACTGTTTTTT
CSARGLSEKLFF
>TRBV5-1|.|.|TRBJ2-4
TGCGCCAGCAGCTTGTCCCAGGGAAGCAAAAACATTCAGTACTTC
CASSLSQGSKNIQYF
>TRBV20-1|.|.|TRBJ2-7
TGCAGTGGAACGGCCGGCGGGGACTACGAGCAGTACTTC
CSGTAGGDYEQYF
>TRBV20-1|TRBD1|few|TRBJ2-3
TGCAGTGCGGGGACAGGGTTAGATACGCAGTATTTT
CSAGTGLDTQYF
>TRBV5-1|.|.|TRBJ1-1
TGCGCCAGCAGCTTGGTGGGAGGGGTATACACTGAAGCTTTCTTT
CASSLVGGVYTEAFF
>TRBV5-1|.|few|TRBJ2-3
TGCGCCAGCAGCGTCCGGACTATCACAGATACGCAGTATTTT
CASSVRTITDTQYF
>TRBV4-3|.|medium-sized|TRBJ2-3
TGCGCCAGCAGCCAAGATCCCCGAGGCACAGATACGCAGTATTTT
CASSQDPRGTDTQYF
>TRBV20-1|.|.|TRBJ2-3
TGCAGTGCCCTGACAGGTCTGAAAAAGTTTGCAGATACGCAGTATTTT
CSALTGLKKFADTQYF
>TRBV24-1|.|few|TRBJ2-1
TGTGCCACCAGTGATCGGAGGGGGGGGTTCAATGAGCAGTTCTTC
CATSDRRGGFNEQFF
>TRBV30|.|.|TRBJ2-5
TGTGCCTGTTCGGGACCCAGCCAAGAGACCCAGTACTTC
CACSGPSQETQYF
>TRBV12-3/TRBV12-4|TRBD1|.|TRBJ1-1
TGTGCCAGCAGTCGGGGACAGGAAGCTTTCTTT
CASSRGQEAFF
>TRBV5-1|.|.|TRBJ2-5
TGCGCCAGCATCAGGGTCCCTGGTGAGACCCAGTACTTC
CASIRVPGETQYF
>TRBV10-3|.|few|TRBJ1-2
TGTGCCATCAGTGAAGGGGGTATTGGCTATGGCTACACCTTC
CAISEGGIGYGYTF
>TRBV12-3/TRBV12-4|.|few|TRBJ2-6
TGTGCCAGCAGTCCGGGACGGTTATCTGGGGCCAACGTCCTGACTTTC
CASSPGRLSGANVLTF
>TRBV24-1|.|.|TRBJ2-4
TGTGCCACCCCGGGTGAGGCCAAAAACATTCAGTACTTC
CATPGEAKNIQYF
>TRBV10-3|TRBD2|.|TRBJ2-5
TGTGCTTCCTCCAACGGGAGGGCCGTAGAGACCCAGTACTTC
CASSNGRAVETQYF
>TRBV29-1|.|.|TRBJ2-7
TGCAGCGCGTACTCAGTGGGGGACTCCTACGAGCAGTACTTC
CSAYSVGDSYEQYF
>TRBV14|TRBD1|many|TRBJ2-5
TGTGCCAGCAGCCCTAACAGGGGGGAGACCCAGTACTTC
CASSPNRGETQYF
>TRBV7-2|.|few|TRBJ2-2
TGTGCCAGCAGCTTAGCGACTAGAGGGGGGGAGCTGTTTTTT
CASSLATRGGELFF
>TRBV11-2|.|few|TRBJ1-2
TGTGCCAGCAGCCTCACCGGGGCGGGTCGGGGCTACACCTTC
CASSLTGAGRGYTF
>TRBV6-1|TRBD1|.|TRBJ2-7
TGTGCCAGCAGTCCGGGACAGGGGTTAGTCGAGCAGTACTTC
CASSPGQGLVEQYF
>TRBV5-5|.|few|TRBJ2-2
TGTGCCAGCAGTCCACAGGGTACGAACACCGGGGAGCTGTTTTTT
CASSPQGTNTGELFF
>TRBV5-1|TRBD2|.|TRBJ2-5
TGCGCCAGCAGCCCCTTAGCGGGGGTTTTAGAGACCCAGTACTTC
CASSPLAGVLETQYF
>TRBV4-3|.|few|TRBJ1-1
TGCGCCAGCAGCCAACGAAGCGGACCAGGGGAAGCTTTCTTT
CASSQRSGPGEAFF